This T cell receptor (beta chain) originates from a study of early T cells in non-severe SARS-CoV-2 infection. About the research overall: Sequenced material consisted of bulk RNA (from unsorted whole blood), and chains were unpaired. Whole-study findings and limits: Anti-spike CD8 specificities were favored by VDJdb matching, whose results missed private and CD4 specificities.

Unique molecular identifiers were added to individual cDNA molecules. Each CDR3 protein gets one entry after TCRdb re-called the 5' RACE reads with MiXCR. Of roughly 80,000 distinct CDR3 sequences listed, around 15% are singletons. CDR1 is SQVTM, CDR2 ANQGSEA, per germline. V was cut by 3 bases and J by 12 bases, with 6 bases left in between. CDR3 length: 9 residues. In the case of this clonotype: The target antigen is unknown.

The chain carries TRBV29-1 and TRBJ2-1, with D possibly being TRBD2 (6 bases). Material: whole blood. The clonotype comes from an adult who was a healthcare worker with PCR-confirmed SARS-CoV-2 infection or an uninfected control (not recorded which). The CDR3 loop is CSVDGGQFF. CDR3 nucleotides: TGCAGCGTTGACGGGGGGCAGTTCTTC.